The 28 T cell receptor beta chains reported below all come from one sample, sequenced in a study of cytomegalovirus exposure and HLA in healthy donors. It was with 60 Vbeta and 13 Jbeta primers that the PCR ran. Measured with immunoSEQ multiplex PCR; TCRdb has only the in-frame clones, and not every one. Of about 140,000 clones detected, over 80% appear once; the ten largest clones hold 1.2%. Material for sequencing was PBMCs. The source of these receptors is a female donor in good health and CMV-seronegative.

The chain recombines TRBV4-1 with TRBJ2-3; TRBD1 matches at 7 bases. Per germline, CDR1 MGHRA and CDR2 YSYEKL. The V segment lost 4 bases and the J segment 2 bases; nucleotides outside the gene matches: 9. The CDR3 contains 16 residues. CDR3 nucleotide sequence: TGCGCCAGCAGCCCAGGGGGAGCCCAAAACACAGATACGCAGTATTTT. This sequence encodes CASSPGGAQNTDTQYF.

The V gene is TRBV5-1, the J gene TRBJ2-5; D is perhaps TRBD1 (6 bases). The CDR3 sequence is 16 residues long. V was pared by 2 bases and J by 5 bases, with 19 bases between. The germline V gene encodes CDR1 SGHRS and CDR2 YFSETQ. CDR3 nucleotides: TGCGCCAGCAGCTTAGGCCCCACAGGGATGGGGGAGACCCAGTACTTC. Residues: CASSLGPTGMGETQYF.

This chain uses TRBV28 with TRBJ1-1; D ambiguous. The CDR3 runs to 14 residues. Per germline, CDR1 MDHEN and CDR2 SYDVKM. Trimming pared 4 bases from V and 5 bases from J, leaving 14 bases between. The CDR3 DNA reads TGTGCCAGCAGTTCCGAGAGGCGGTGGACTGAAGCTTTCTTT. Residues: CASSSERRWTEAFF. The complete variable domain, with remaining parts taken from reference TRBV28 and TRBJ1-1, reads DVKVTQSSRYLVKRTGEKVFLECVQDMDHENMFWYRQDPGLGLRLIYFSYDVKMKEKGDIPEGYSVSREKKERFSLILESASTNQTSMYLCASSSERRWTEAFFGQGTRLTVV.

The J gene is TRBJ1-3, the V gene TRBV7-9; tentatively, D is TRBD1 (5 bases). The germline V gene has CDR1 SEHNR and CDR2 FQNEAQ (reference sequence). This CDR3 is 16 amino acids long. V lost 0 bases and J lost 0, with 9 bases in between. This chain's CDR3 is CASSLASGFSGNTIYF. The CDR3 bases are TGTGCCAGCAGCTTAGCCTCAGGGTTCTCTGGAAACACCATATATTTT.

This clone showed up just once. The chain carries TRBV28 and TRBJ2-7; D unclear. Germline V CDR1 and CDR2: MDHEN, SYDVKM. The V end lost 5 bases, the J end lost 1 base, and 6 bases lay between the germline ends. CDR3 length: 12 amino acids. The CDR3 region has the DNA TGTGCCAGCAGTCTCCCTTCCTACGAGCAGTACTTC. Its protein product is CASSLPSYEQYF.

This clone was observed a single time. CDR3: CASSSQRQGMRYEQYF. In nucleotides, the CDR3 is TGTGCCAGCAGTTCCCAAAGACAGGGAATGAGGTACGAGCAGTACTTC. V gene TRBV27 combines with J gene TRBJ2-7; 7 bases are shared with TRBD1. J lost 4 bases, V lost 4 bases, and 13 bases had no gene match. CDR1 MNHEY and CDR2 SMNVEV come from the germline V gene (reference sequence). The CDR3 is 16 residues long.

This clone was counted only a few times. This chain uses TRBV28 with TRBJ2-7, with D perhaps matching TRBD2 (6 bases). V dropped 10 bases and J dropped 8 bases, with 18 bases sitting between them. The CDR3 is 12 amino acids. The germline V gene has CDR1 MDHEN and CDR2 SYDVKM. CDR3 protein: CATHSRGTKQYF. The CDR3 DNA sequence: TGTGCCACCCACAGCCGGGGGACGAAGCAGTACTTC.

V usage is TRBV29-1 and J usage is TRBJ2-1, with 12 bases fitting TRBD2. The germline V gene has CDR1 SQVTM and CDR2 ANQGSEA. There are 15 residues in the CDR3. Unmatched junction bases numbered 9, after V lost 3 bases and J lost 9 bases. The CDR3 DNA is TGCAGCGTTGAGGCTAGCGGGAGGGCCGTCGGTGAGCAGTTCTTC. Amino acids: CSVEASGRAVGEQFF.

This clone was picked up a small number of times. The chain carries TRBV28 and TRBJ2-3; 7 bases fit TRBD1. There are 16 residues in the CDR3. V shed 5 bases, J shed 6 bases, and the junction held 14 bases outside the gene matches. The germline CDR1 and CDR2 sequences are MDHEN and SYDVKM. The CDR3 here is CASSPTGKGTRDTQYF. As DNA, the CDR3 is TGTGCCAGCAGTCCGACAGGGAAAGGCACCAGGGATACGCAGTATTTT.

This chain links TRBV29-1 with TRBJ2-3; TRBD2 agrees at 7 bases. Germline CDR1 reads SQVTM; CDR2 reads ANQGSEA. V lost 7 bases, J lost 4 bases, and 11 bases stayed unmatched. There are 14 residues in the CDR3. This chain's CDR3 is CSAHPSGNADTQYF. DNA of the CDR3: TGCAGCGCCCACCCCAGCGGGAACGCAGATACGCAGTATTTT.

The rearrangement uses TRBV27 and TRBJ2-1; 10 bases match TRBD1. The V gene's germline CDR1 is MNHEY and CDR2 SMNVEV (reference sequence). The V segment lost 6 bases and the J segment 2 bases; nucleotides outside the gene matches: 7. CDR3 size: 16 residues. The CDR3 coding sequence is TGTGCCAGCAGCACTACCGGGACAGGGGCCTACAATGAGCAGTTCTTC. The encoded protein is CASSTTGTGAYNEQFF.

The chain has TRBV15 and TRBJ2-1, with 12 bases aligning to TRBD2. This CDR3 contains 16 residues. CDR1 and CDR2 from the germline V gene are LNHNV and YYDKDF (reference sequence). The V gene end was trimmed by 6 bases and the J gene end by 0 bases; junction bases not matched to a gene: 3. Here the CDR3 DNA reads TGTGCCACCAGTTTGACTAGCGGGAGCTCCTACAATGAGCAGTTCTTC. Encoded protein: CATSLTSGSSYNEQFF.

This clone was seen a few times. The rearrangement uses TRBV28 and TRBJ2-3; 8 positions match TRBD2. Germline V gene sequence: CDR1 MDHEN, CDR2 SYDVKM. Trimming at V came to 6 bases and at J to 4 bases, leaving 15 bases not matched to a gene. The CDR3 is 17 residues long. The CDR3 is CASSSSPFSGIADTQYF. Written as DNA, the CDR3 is TGTGCCAGCAGCTCCTCCCCGTTTAGCGGGATAGCAGATACGCAGTATTTT.

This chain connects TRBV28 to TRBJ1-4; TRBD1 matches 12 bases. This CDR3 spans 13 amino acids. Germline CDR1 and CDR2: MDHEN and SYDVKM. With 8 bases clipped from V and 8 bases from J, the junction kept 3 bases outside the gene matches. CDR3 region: CASGDRGHEKLFF. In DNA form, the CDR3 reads TGTGCCAGCGGGGACAGGGGGCACGAAAAACTGTTTTTT. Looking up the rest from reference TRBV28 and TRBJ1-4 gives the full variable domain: DVKVTQSSRYLVKRTGEKVFLECVQDMDHENMFWYRQDPGLGLRLIYFSYDVKMKEKGDIPEGYSVSREKKERFSLILESASTNQTSMYLCASGDRGHEKLFFGSGTQLSVL.

Here the CDR3 reads CSVEDGGPNTEAFF. CDR3 nucleotide sequence: TGCAGCGTTGAAGACGGGGGGCCGAACACTGAAGCTTTCTTT. The rearrangement joins TRBV29-1 to TRBJ1-1, with D possibly TRBD1 on 6 matching bases. The V end lost 0 bases, the J end lost 1 base, and 9 bases lay between the germline ends. In germline, CDR1 is SQVTM, CDR2 ANQGSEA. CDR3 length: 14 amino acids. Complete variable domain (other parts from reference TRBV29-1 and TRBJ1-1): SAVISQKPSRDICQRGTSLTIQCQVDSQVTMMFWYRQQPGQSLTLIATANQGSEATYESGFVIDKFPISRPNLTFSTLTVSNMSPEDSSIYLCSVEDGGPNTEAFFGQGTRLTVV.

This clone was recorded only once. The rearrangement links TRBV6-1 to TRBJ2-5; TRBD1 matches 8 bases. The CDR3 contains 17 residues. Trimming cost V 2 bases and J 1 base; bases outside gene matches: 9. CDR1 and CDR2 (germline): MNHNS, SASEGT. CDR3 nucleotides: TGTGCCAGCAGTGAATCTGGACAGGGTATAACCCAAGAGACCCAGTACTTC. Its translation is CASSESGQGITQETQYF.

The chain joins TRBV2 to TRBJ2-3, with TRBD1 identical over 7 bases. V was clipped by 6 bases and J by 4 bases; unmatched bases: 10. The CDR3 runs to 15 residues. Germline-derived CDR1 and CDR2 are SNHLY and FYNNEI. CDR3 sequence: CASREQGLEADTQYF. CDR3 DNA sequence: TGTGCCAGCAGAGAACAGGGGTTAGAGGCAGATACGCAGTATTTT.

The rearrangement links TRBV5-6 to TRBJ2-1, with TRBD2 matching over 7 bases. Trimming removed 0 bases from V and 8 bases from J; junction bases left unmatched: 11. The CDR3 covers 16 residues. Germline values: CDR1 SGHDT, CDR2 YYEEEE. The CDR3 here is CASSLDLRDYGDEQFF. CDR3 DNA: TGTGCCAGCAGCTTGGACCTCCGGGACTACGGCGATGAGCAGTTCTTC.

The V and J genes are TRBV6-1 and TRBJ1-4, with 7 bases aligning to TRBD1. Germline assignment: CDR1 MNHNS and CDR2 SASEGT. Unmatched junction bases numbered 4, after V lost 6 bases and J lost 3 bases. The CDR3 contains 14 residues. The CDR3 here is CASREGAANEKLFF. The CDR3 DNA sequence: TGTGCCAGCAGGGAGGGGGCCGCTAATGAAAAACTGTTTTTT.

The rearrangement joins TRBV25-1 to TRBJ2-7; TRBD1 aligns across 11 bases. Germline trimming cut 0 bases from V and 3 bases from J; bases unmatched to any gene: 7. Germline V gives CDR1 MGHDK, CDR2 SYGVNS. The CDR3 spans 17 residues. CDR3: CASSEYPWTGGYYEQYF. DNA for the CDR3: TGTGCCAGCAGTGAATACCCCTGGACAGGGGGCTACTACGAGCAGTACTTC.

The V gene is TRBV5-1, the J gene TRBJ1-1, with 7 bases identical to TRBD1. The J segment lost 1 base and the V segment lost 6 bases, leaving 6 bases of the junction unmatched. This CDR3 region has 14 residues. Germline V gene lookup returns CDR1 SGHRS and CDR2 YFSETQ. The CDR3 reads CASTSRQGNTEAFF. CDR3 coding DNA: TGCGCCAGCACCTCGAGACAGGGGAACACTGAAGCTTTCTTT.

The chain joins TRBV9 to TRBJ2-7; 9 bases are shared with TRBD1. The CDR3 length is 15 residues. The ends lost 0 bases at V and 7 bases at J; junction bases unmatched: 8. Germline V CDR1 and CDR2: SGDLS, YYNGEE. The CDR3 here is CASSVGGQGPGEQYF. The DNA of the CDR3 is TGTGCCAGCAGCGTAGGAGGACAGGGGCCGGGGGAGCAGTACTTC.

In DNA, the CDR3 is TGCGCCAGCAGCTTGGGCAAACACGTACTAAACACTGAAGCTTTCTTT. Amino acid sequence: CASSLGKHVLNTEAFF. The chain joins TRBV5-1 to TRBJ1-1; D remains unclear. The V and J ends lost 0 bases and 2 bases respectively, with 14 bases between them. CDR3 length: 16 amino acids. CDR1 and CDR2 (germline): SGHRS, YFSETQ.

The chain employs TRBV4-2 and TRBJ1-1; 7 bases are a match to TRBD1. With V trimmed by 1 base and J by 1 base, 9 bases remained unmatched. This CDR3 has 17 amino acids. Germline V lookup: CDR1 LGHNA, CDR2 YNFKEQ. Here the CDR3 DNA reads TGTGCCAGCAGCCAAGTTTTTAGGTCAGGGGGGAACACTGAAGCTTTCTTT. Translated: CASSQVFRSGGNTEAFF.

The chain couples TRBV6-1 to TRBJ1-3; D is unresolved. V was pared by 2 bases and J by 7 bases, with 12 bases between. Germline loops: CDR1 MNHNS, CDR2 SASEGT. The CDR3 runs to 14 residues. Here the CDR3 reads CASSEPTDRNTIYF. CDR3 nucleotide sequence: TGTGCCAGCAGTGAACCTACAGACCGGAACACCATATATTTT.

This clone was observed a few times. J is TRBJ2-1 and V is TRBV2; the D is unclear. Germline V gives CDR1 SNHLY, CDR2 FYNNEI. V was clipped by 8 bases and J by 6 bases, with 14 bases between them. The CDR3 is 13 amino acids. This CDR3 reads CASAASEINEQFF. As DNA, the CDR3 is TGTGCCAGCGCCGCCAGTGAAATCAATGAGCAGTTCTTC.

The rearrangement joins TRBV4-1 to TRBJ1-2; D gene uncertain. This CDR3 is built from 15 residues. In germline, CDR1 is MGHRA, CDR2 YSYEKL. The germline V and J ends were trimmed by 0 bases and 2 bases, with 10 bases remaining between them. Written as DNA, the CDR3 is TGCGCCAGCAGCCAAGAATTGTCGGGAAACTATGGCTACACCTTC. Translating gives CASSQELSGNYGYTF.

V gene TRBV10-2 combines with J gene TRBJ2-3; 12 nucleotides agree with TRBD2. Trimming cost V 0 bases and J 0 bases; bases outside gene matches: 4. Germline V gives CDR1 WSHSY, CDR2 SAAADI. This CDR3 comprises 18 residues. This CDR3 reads CASSESRTSGTSTDTQYF. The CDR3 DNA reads TGCGCCAGCAGTGAGTCGAGGACTAGCGGGACTAGCACAGATACGCAGTATTTT.